These 29 T cell receptor beta chains were sequenced from one sample in a study of OX40 agonist ivuxolimab in advanced cancers. Clones were read by immunoSEQ multiplex PCR, and TCRdb kept only the in-frame ones, dropping some. The data contain about 130,000 clones, 90% of them singletons. The material was CD4+ or CD8+ T cells sorted from blood, obtained in a trial of the OX40 agonist ivuxolimab. These receptor sequences come from an adult with an advanced solid tumor such as melanoma, head and neck, liver or kidney cancer.

V is TRBV6-4 and J is TRBJ2-4, with 9 bases lining up with TRBD1. The CDR3 extends over 15 amino acids. V was pared by 2 bases and J by 4 bases, with 3 bases of the junction left unmatched. Looked up from germline, CDR1 is MRHNA and CDR2 is SNTAGT. The CDR3 here is CASSDPGQGKNIQYF. In DNA form, the CDR3 reads TGTGCCAGCAGTGACCCGGGACAGGGTAAAAACATTCAGTACTTC.

This clone showed up just once. As DNA, the CDR3 is TGCGCCAGCAGCTTGGGACGGGCCGAAATAACAGATACGCAGTATTTT. Protein: CASSLGRAEITDTQYF. The rearrangement uses TRBV5-1 and TRBJ2-3; no reliable D call. Germline-derived CDR1 and CDR2 are SGHRS and YFSETQ. CDR3 length: 16 residues. V lost 0 bases, J lost 3 bases, and 14 bases lay in between.

Written as DNA, the CDR3 is TGCAGCGCCGAAGGACAGCAAAATGAAAAACTGTTTTTT. This gives the protein CSAEGQQNEKLFF. This chain uses TRBV29-1 with TRBJ1-4; D perhaps matches TRBD1 (6 bases). The CDR3 is 13 residues long. V was cut by 7 bases and J by 5 bases, with 14 bases left in between. Germline CDR1 SQVTM, CDR2 ANQGSEA.

DNA for the CDR3: TGTGCCAGCAGGGTGACAGGGGGCACTGGCTACACCTTC. This translates into CASRVTGGTGYTF. This chain uses TRBV6-4 with TRBJ1-2; TRBD1 aligns across 10 bases. Trimming cost V 6 bases and J 7 bases; bases outside gene matches: 5. The CDR3 sequence is 13 residues long. Per germline, CDR1 MRHNA and CDR2 SNTAGT.

This clone was counted between two and nine times. This rearrangement joins TRBV7-2 to TRBJ1-5; unclear D gene. The CDR3 totals 13 residues. Germline lookup yields CDR1 SGHTA and CDR2 FQGNSA. With 1 base removed from V and 6 bases from J, the gap between germline ends came to 7 bases. The CDR3 here is CASSLESAQPQHF. Here the CDR3 DNA reads TGTGCCAGCAGCTTAGAAAGCGCTCAGCCCCAGCATTTT.

Only one count was recorded for this clone. The chain recombines TRBV15 with TRBJ2-1; a possible D gene is TRBD2 (5 bases). This CDR3 region has 17 residues. Trimming cost V 0 bases and J 10 bases, with 22 bases left between them. Looked up from germline, CDR1 is LNHNV and CDR2 is YYDKDF (reference sequence). CDR3 nucleotides: TGTGCCACCAGCAGAGATGGAACTAGTCAAGGGCACTTGGAGCAGTTCTTC. Amino acids: CATSRDGTSQGHLEQFF.

This clone was seen only once. The chain couples TRBV19 to TRBJ2-7; 13 nucleotides align to TRBD2. The CDR3 sequence is 15 residues long. Germline V CDR1 and CDR2: LNHDA, SQIVND (reference sequence). The V gene end was trimmed by 3 bases and the J gene end by 3 bases; junction bases not matched to a gene: 2. The CDR3 sequence: CASSIRTSGSYEQYF. The CDR3 region has the DNA TGTGCCAGTAGTATTCGGACTAGCGGGAGCTACGAGCAGTACTTC. Full variable domain (outside the CDR3, taken from reference TRBV19 and TRBJ2-7): DGGITQSPKYLFRKEGQNVTLSCEQNLNHDAMYWYRQDPGQGLRLIYYSQIVNDFQKGDIAEGYSVSREKKESFPLTVTSAQKNPTAFYLCASSIRTSGSYEQYFGPGTRLTVT.

The chain links TRBV19 to TRBJ2-6, with 8 bases fitting TRBD1. The CDR3 extends over 18 amino acids. The germline V gene has CDR1 LNHDA and CDR2 SQIVND (reference sequence). The junction had 6 bases not matched to a gene; V was cut back by 2 bases and J by 0 bases. The CDR3 spells CASSISGTGFSGANVLTF. The CDR3 region has the DNA TGTGCCAGTAGTATATCCGGGACAGGATTCTCTGGGGCCAACGTCCTGACTTTC.

This rearrangement joins TRBV10-1 to TRBJ1-3; D is uncertain. Germline V gene sequence: CDR1 WNHNN, CDR2 SYGVQD (reference sequence). CDR3 size: 12 residues. V dropped 3 bases and J dropped 4 bases, with 4 bases sitting between them. The CDR3, as DNA: TGCGCCAGCAGTGATCGAGGAAACACCATATATTTT. Protein product: CASSDRGNTIYF.

The J gene is TRBJ1-3, the V gene TRBV28; 7 nucleotides agree with TRBD1. The CDR3 extends over 15 amino acids. Germline CDR1 MDHEN, CDR2 SYDVKM. The V gene end was trimmed by 6 bases and the J gene end by 0 bases; junction bases not matched to a gene: 5. CDR3 nucleotide sequence: TGTGCCAGCAGACGGGGACAGAGCTCTGGAAACACCATATATTTT. It yields the protein CASRRGQSSGNTIYF.

As DNA, the CDR3 is TGTGCCAGCAGCTCGGCGACAGGGAACTATGGCTACACCTTC. This gives the protein CASSSATGNYGYTF. V usage is TRBV5-4 and J usage is TRBJ1-2, with TRBD1 matching 7 bases. Germline CDR1 and CDR2: SGHNT and YYREEE (reference sequence). The CDR3 is made up of 14 amino acids. The V segment lost 3 bases and the J segment 2 bases; nucleotides outside the gene matches: 4.

This chain connects TRBV28 to TRBJ2-7, with 13 bases lining up with TRBD2. The CDR3 runs to 15 residues. The ends lost 2 bases at V and 6 bases at J; junction bases unmatched: 4. CDR1 MDHEN and CDR2 SYDVKM come from the germline V gene. The CDR3 DNA reads as TGTGCCAGCAGTTTAAGGACTAGCGGGAGAGGCGAGCAGTACTTC. Protein: CASSLRTSGRGEQYF.

The V gene is TRBV14, the J gene TRBJ1-1; 8 nucleotides agree with TRBD1. With 1 base clipped from V and 12 bases from J, the junction kept 4 bases outside the gene matches. Looked up from germline, CDR1 is SGHDN and CDR2 is FVKESK. There are 12 residues in the CDR3. CDR3 coding DNA: TGTGCCAGCAGCCAAGGGGACAGGAGGACTTTCTTT. Amino acids: CASSQGDRRTFF.

V and J are TRBV25-1 and TRBJ2-2, with 7 positions matching TRBD1. This CDR3 contains 15 residues. V gave up 5 bases and J gave up 7 bases; unmatched junction bases: 10. Germline lookup yields CDR1 MGHDK and CDR2 SYGVNS. The CDR3 DNA follows: TGTGCCAGCAGTCTCCGGACAGGCCTCAGCGGGGAGCTGTTTTTT. Its translation: CASSLRTGLSGELFF.

The CDR3 DNA sequence: TGTGCCAGCAGTCCCCAACGGGCTAGCACAGATACGCAGTATTTT. Translation: CASSPQRASTDTQYF. The V gene is TRBV28, the J gene TRBJ2-3; no reliable D call. V lost 5 bases and J lost 0, with 12 bases in between. This CDR3 comprises 15 residues. Per the germline V gene, CDR1 is MDHEN and CDR2 is SYDVKM.

The chain has TRBV14 and TRBJ1-3; no clear D. The CDR3 totals 13 residues. Germline CDR1 SGHDN, CDR2 FVKESK. V lost 6 bases and J 0 bases, leaving 6 bases between the germline ends. The CDR3 loop reads CASRASSGNTIYF. Written as DNA, the CDR3 is TGTGCCAGCAGGGCGAGCTCTGGAAACACCATATATTTT.

The rearrangement joins TRBV28 to TRBJ2-1; D possibly corresponds to TRBD1 (6 bases). The CDR3 loop spans 16 amino acids. Germline-derived CDR1 and CDR2 are MDHEN and SYDVKM. V was cut by 3 bases and J by 0 bases, with 12 bases left in between. The DNA of the CDR3 is TGTGCCAGCAGTTTTGCCGGGACAAGCTCCTACAATGAGCAGTTCTTC. This codes for CASSFAGTSSYNEQFF. The full variable domain, its missing parts supplied by reference TRBV28 and TRBJ2-1, is DVKVTQSSRYLVKRTGEKVFLECVQDMDHENMFWYRQDPGLGLRLIYFSYDVKMKEKGDIPEGYSVSREKKERFSLILESASTNQTSMYLCASSFAGTSSYNEQFFGPGTRLTVL.

V gene TRBV30 combines with J gene TRBJ2-7; a possible D gene is TRBD2 (6 bases). V lost 3 bases, J lost 0 bases, and 9 bases lay in between. The CDR3 is made up of 13 amino acids. The germline V gene encodes CDR1 GTSNPN and CDR2 SVGIG (reference sequence). The CDR3 DNA sequence: TGTGCCTGGAGAGGGACTTTCTCCTACGAGCAGTACTTC. Translated, it gives CAWRGTFSYEQYF.

This sequence joins TRBV7-9 and TRBJ2-7, with D possibly being TRBD1 (6 bases). The V and J ends lost 2 bases and 3 bases respectively, with 11 bases between them. CDR1 and CDR2 from the germline V gene are SEHNR and FQNEAQ (reference sequence). The CDR3 covers 14 residues. CDR3 nucleotide sequence: TGTGCCAGCAGCTTATCTACAGGGATCTACGAGCAGTACTTC. It translates to CASSLSTGIYEQYF.

On this clone itself: Sequence at one end of the junction differs from germline and may be a read error. The genes are TRBV28 and TRBJ2-5; D is tentatively TRBD1 or TRBD2 (5 bases each). The germline V gene encodes CDR1 MDHEN and CDR2 SYDVKM. This CDR3 contains 15 residues. The DNA for the CDR3 is TGTGCCAGCAGCAAGGGCCGGGGACGTCGGCTAGATAAGGACTTC. Translation gives CASSKGRGRRLDKDF.

Comment on this clone: The germline gene is not matched at one end of the junction; a read error may be the cause. This chain uses TRBV25-1 with TRBJ1-1; D unclear. Germline CDR1 MGHDK, CDR2 SYGVNS. The length of the CDR3 is 11 residues. The CDR3 sequence is CASTEATEAFF. CDR3 nucleotides: TGTGCCAGCACTGAAGCCACTGAAGCTTTCTTT.

In nucleotides, the CDR3 is TGTGCCAGCAGGATACAGCAAGGGAGGCCCCAGTACTTC. It translates to CASRIQQGRPQYF. This chain joins TRBV6-5 and TRBJ2-5; weak D call: TRBD2 (6 bases). The germline V and J ends were trimmed by 6 bases and 9 bases, with 17 bases remaining between them. Germline loops: CDR1 MNHEY, CDR2 SVGAGI. The CDR3 extends over 13 amino acids.

This chain uses TRBV9 with TRBJ1-1, with D perhaps matching TRBD1 (6 bases). The germline V gene encodes CDR1 SGDLS and CDR2 YYNGEE. This CDR3 spans 15 amino acids. V lost 0 bases and J lost 4, with 13 bases in between. CDR3 sequence reads: CASSVGSRGGTEAFF. The CDR3 DNA follows: TGTGCCAGCAGCGTAGGGTCCAGGGGCGGCACTGAAGCTTTCTTT.

The chain uses TRBV14 and TRBJ2-5, with D perhaps matching TRBD1 (7 bases). V lost 5 bases to trimming and J lost 4 bases, with 14 bases between them. Germline CDR1 and CDR2: SGHDN and FVKESK. The CDR3 is made up of 14 amino acids. As DNA, the CDR3 is TGTGCCAGCAGCAATCAGGGGGGTCGAGAGACCCAGTACTTC. This sequence encodes CASSNQGGRETQYF.

This sequence joins TRBV18 and TRBJ1-1; D is undetermined. This CDR3 contains 13 residues. From germline, CDR1 is KGHSH and CDR2 LQKENI. Trimming took 2 bases from V and 8 from J, leaving 12 bases between them. CDR3 in DNA: TGTGCCAGCTCACCAACACTCAACGTCGAAGCTTTCTTT. This sequence encodes CASSPTLNVEAFF. Full variable domain (rest looked up from reference TRBV18 and TRBJ1-1): NAGVMQNPRHLVRRRGQEARLRCSPMKGHSHVYWYRQLPEEGLKFMVYLQKENIIDESGMPKERFSAEFPKEGPSILRIQQVVRGDSAAYFCASSPTLNVEAFFGQGTRLTVV.

The chain has TRBV15 and TRBJ2-5, with no clear D. Trimming took off 6 bases at V and 2 bases at J, with 19 bases between the two ends. Germline lookup yields CDR1 LNHNV and CDR2 YYDKDF (reference sequence). CDR3 length: 16 amino acids. CDR3 in DNA: TGTGCCACCAGTTTAGGGAACTCCTGGGAACAAGAGACCCAGTACTTC. Translation: CATSLGNSWEQETQYF.

The chain joins TRBV5-1 to TRBJ2-1; the D gene is possibly TRBD2 (6 bases). Germline V CDR1 and CDR2: SGHRS, YFSETQ. Trimming took off 0 bases at V and 8 bases at J, with 18 bases between the two ends. CDR3 length: 16 residues. The CDR3, as DNA: TGCGCCAGCAGCTTGGCGTCCGGGACTCCAAGCGATGAGCAGTTCTTC. Amino acids: CASSLASGTPSDEQFF. Drawing the rest from reference TRBV5-1 and TRBJ2-1, the complete variable domain is KAGVTQTPRYLIKTRGQQVTLSCSPISGHRSVSWYQQTPGQGLQFLFEYFSETQRNKGNFPGRFSGRQFSNSRSEMNVSTLELGDSALYLCASSLASGTPSDEQFFGPGTRLTVL.

The V and J genes are TRBV7-3 and TRBJ2-3; D is unclear. Trimming removed 5 bases at V and 5 bases at J, with 11 bases between. This CDR3 is built from 13 residues. The germline CDR1 and CDR2 sequences are SGHTA and FQGTGA. CDR3 in DNA: TGTGCCAGCAGCCCCCGCTGGGGAGATACGCAGTATTTT. The encoded protein is CASSPRWGDTQYF. The whole variable domain, remainder taken from reference TRBV7-3 and TRBJ2-3, is GAGVSQTPSNKVTEKGKYVELRCDPISGHTALYWYRQSLGQGPEFLIYFQGTGAADDSGLPNDRFFAVRPEGSVSTLKIQRTERGDSAVYLCASSPRWGDTQYFGPGTRLTVL.

This clone came up many times. The chain is built from TRBV20-1 and TRBJ1-2, with D perhaps matching TRBD1 (6 bases). This CDR3 has 10 amino acids. Germline assignment: CDR1 DFQATT and CDR2 SNEGSKA (reference sequence). Trimming took 5 bases from V and 8 from J, leaving 9 bases between them. CDR3 sequence (DNA): TGCAGTGCTTACAGGGACGGCTACACCTTC. It translates to CSAYRDGYTF.